These T cell receptor beta chains were read from a single sample in a study of radiotherapy plus CTLA-4 blockade in lung cancer. This table comes from immunoSEQ multiplex PCR, and its TCRdb copy is limited to in-frame clones, with some not included. The sample has about 60,000 clones; around 74% are singletons. Here the sequenced sample was peripheral blood, taken from a patient treated with radiotherapy plus ipilimumab. These receptors all stem from a human donor with non-small cell lung cancer whose response to radiotherapy plus ipilimumab could not be evaluated. Both conserved end residues are part of each CDR3. The order of the fields is clone size, J gene, V gene, D gene, CDR3 DNA, CDR3 protein. A D gene is named only where the DNA matches it firmly. Clone sizes are given selectively: once, few, many, or a class where the clone is expanded.

size: -; J: TRBJ1-4; V: TRBV10-2; D: -; DNA: TGCGCCAGCAGGAAGGGGGGGGATGAAAAACTGTTTTTT; CDR3: CASRKGGDEKLFF
size: -; J: TRBJ1-1; V: TRBV2; D: TRBD1; DNA: TGTGCCAGCAGCCCTAATATTCGGACAGGCGGGACTGAAGCTTTCTTT; CDR3: CASSPNIRTGGTEAFF
size: -; J: TRBJ2-4; V: TRBV9; D: TRBD2; DNA: TGTGCCAGCAGTTCCCAGCGGGGTCTCGACATTCAGTACTTC; CDR3: CASSSQRGLDIQYF
size: -; J: TRBJ1-2; V: TRBV4-1; D: -; DNA: TGCGCCAGCAGCCAAGACAGGGGTGGTCTCAGCTATGGCTACACCTTC; CDR3: CASSQDRGGLSYGYTF
size: -; J: TRBJ2-3; V: TRBV7-2; D: TRBD2; DNA: TGTGCCAGCAGCTTAGGTACTAGCGGGGGTTTATATACGCAGTATTTT; CDR3: CASSLGTSGGLYTQYF
size: -; J: TRBJ1-2; V: TRBV21-1; D: -; DNA: TGTGCCAGCAGCAAATCATGTCCGGTCTATGGCTACACCTTC; CDR3: CASSKSCPVYGYTF
size: -; J: TRBJ1-5; V: TRBV12-1; D: -; DNA: TGTGCCAGCAGCCCGCACGGGGCGGGGGCTTGGAGCAATCAGCCCCAGCATTTT; CDR3: CASSPHGAGAWSNQPQHF
size: -; J: TRBJ2-1; V: TRBV5-1; D: -; DNA: TGCGCCAGCAGCTGGGGAGCCTCCTACAATGAGCAGTTCTTC; CDR3: CASSWGASYNEQFF
size: -; J: TRBJ2-5; V: TRBV5-1; D: TRBD2; DNA: TGCGCCAGCAGCTCCACATTAGCGGGGGGCGAGACCCAGTACTTC; CDR3: CASSSTLAGGETQYF
size: many; J: TRBJ2-1; V: TRBV4-1; D: -; DNA: TGCGCCAGCAGCCAAGATTTCCTCAATGAGCAGTTCTTC; CDR3: CASSQDFLNEQFF
size: -; J: TRBJ1-1; V: TRBV5-5; D: -; DNA: TGTGCCAGCAGCTTGGAACAGGGAACAGGCCCAGCTTTCTTT; CDR3: CASSLEQGTGPAFF
size: once; J: TRBJ1-1; V: TRBV4-1; D: -; DNA: TGCGCCAGCAGCCAACGTCTGTGGAGGGGACCCCGGGAAACTGAAGCTTTCTTT; CDR3: CASSQRLWRGPRETEAFF
size: once; J: TRBJ1-3; V: TRBV28; D: -; DNA: TGTGCCAGCAGTCCCTCCGGGTGGAACGGAAACACCATATATTTT; CDR3: CASSPSGWNGNTIYF
size: -; J: TRBJ1-2; V: TRBV14; D: -; DNA: TGTGCCAGCAGCCAAGATAGGGGACTAGGTCACTATGGCTACACCTTC; CDR3: CASSQDRGLGHYGYTF
size: -; J: TRBJ2-3; V: TRBV10-3; D: TRBD2; DNA: TGTGCCATCAGTGAAGATCGGACTAGCGGGGGGGGCACAGATACGCAGTATTTT; CDR3: CAISEDRTSGGGTDTQYF
size: -; J: TRBJ1-5; V: TRBV15; D: TRBD1; DNA: TGTGCCACCAGTACAGGGGAAGTGCGGAATCAGCCCCAGCATTTT; CDR3: CATSTGEVRNQPQHF
size: -; J: TRBJ1-1; V: TRBV5-1; D: -; DNA: TGCGCCAGCAGCCCGGACGCAGGGGCGGGGAACACTGAAGCTTTCTTT; CDR3: CASSPDAGAGNTEAFF
size: -; J: TRBJ2-3; V: TRBV29-1; D: -; DNA: TGCAGCGCAGGAGGGGGGGGAGATACGCAGTATTTT; CDR3: CSAGGGGDTQYF
size: -; J: TRBJ1-4; V: TRBV4-2; D: TRBD1; DNA: TGTGCCAGCAGCCAAGATGGGAGCAGGGGGAATGAAAAACTGTTTTTT; CDR3: CASSQDGSRGNEKLFF
size: -; J: TRBJ1-1; V: TRBV30; D: TRBD1; DNA: TGTGCCTGGGACAGGGGGGGGCTGGGGACTGAAGCTTTCTTT; CDR3: CAWDRGGLGTEAFF
size: -; J: TRBJ2-1; V: TRBV4-3; D: TRBD2; DNA: TGCGCCAGCTCGACTAGCGGGGGGATACTCGGTGAGCAGTTCTTC; CDR3: CASSTSGGILGEQFF
size: -; J: TRBJ2-6; V: TRBV5-1; D: TRBD2; DNA: TGCGCCAGCAGCTTAAGACTAGCGGGAGGGCCTGGTGGGGCCAACGTCCTGACTTTC; CDR3: CASSLRLAGGPGGANVLTF
size: -; J: TRBJ1-6; V: TRBV7-2; D: -; DNA: TGTGCCAGCAGCTCTTTCAGGAGGGACTCACCCCTCCACTTT; CDR3: CASSSFRRDSPLHF
size: -; J: TRBJ1-1; V: TRBV4-1; D: -; DNA: TGCGCCAGCAGCCCCTCCAGTCGGGTAAGTGAAGCTTTCTTT; CDR3: CASSPSSRVSEAFF
size: -; J: TRBJ2-3; V: TRBV19; D: -; DNA: TGTGCCAGTAGTATCAGTTGGACAGCCAATCGGGATACGCAGTATTTT; CDR3: CASSISWTANRDTQYF
size: -; J: TRBJ2-7; V: TRBV6-4; D: TRBD1; DNA: TGTGCCAGCAGTGAGGGGACAGGCCGAAACTACGAGCAGTACTTC; CDR3: CASSEGTGRNYEQYF
size: few; J: TRBJ2-3; V: TRBV2; D: -; DNA: TGTGCCAGCTCGGACTCGGTCGGATTCACAGATACGCAGTATTTT; CDR3: CASSDSVGFTDTQYF
size: -; J: TRBJ2-2; V: TRBV5-4; D: TRBD2; DNA: TGTGCCAGCAGCTTGCCTAGCGGGGACACCGGGGAGCTGTTTTTT; CDR3: CASSLPSGDTGELFF
size: -; J: TRBJ1-2; V: TRBV6-1; D: -; DNA: TGTGCCAGCAGTTATTGGGGCAGGGTAGGCTACACCTTC; CDR3: CASSYWGRVGYTF
size: -; J: TRBJ2-7; V: TRBV10-3; D: -; DNA: TGTGCCATCAGTGAAGGACTAATATACGAGCAGTACTTC; CDR3: CAISEGLIYEQYF
size: -; J: TRBJ2-1; V: TRBV5-1; D: TRBD2; DNA: TGCGCCAGCAGCGGAAGGACTAGCGGGAGGGCCTTCTACGTGGATGAGCAGTTCTTC; CDR3: CASSGRTSGRAFYVDEQFF
size: -; J: TRBJ1-2; V: TRBV6-5; D: -; DNA: TGTGCCAGCAGTTACGGGCAGAACTATGGCTACACCTTC; CDR3: CASSYGQNYGYTF
size: -; J: TRBJ1-2; V: TRBV29-1; D: TRBD1; DNA: TGCAGCGTTTGGGACAGGTCCTATGGCTACACCTTC; CDR3: CSVWDRSYGYTF
size: many; J: TRBJ2-7; V: TRBV19; D: TRBD2; DNA: TGTGCCAGTAGTGGCCCTAGCGGCCCCTACGAGCAGTACTTC; CDR3: CASSGPSGPYEQYF
size: -; J: TRBJ1-1; V: TRBV19; D: -; DNA: TGTGCCAGTACCTCAGGACAGCTGAACACTGAAGCTTTCTTT; CDR3: CASTSGQLNTEAFF
size: few; J: TRBJ1-1; V: TRBV28; D: -; DNA: TGTGCCAGCGCGAAAGGTGGGGCGAGGAACACTGAAGCTTTCTTT; CDR3: CASAKGGARNTEAFF
size: -; J: TRBJ1-2; V: TRBV7-9; D: -; DNA: TGTGCCAGCAGCTTAGCCGTTCCCAACTATGGCTACACCTTC; CDR3: CASSLAVPNYGYTF
size: -; J: TRBJ2-2; V: TRBV5-1; D: -; DNA: TGCGCCAGCAGCTTGGCAGGGACGAACACCGGGGAGCTGTTTTTT; CDR3: CASSLAGTNTGELFF
size: -; J: TRBJ2-7; V: TRBV7-9; D: TRBD1; DNA: TGTGCCAGCAGCTTAGCGGACAGGGGTTACGAGCAGTACTTC; CDR3: CASSLADRGYEQYF
size: -; J: TRBJ2-7; V: TRBV29-1; D: TRBD1; DNA: TGCAGCGTCTCCGCCCCGACAGGGTTTATCTACGAGCAGTACTTC; CDR3: CSVSAPTGFIYEQYF
size: -; J: TRBJ1-1; V: TRBV6-5; D: TRBD1; DNA: TGTGCCAGCAGTGGAAAGGGGGCCTCTCAACGGGCTTTCTTT; CDR3: CASSGKGASQRAFF
size: once; J: TRBJ1-1; V: TRBV7-2; D: -; DNA: TGTGCCAGCAGCTTTCAGGGTATGAACACTGAAGCTTTCTTT; CDR3: CASSFQGMNTEAFF
size: -; J: TRBJ2-7; V: TRBV28; D: -; DNA: TGTGCCAGCAGTTCGCCGGACTTCCCAAGACAGTACTTC; CDR3: CASSSPDFPRQYF
size: -; J: TRBJ2-1; V: TRBV10-1; D: TRBD1; DNA: TGCGCCAGCGCTGAGACAGGGCTAGGGGCCAATGAGCAGTTCTTC; CDR3: CASAETGLGANEQFF
size: few; J: TRBJ2-7; V: TRBV27; D: -; DNA: TGTGCCAGCAGTTTGGCGGCCCCCCCCTACGAGCAGTACTTC; CDR3: CASSLAAPPYEQYF
size: -; J: TRBJ2-6; V: TRBV19; D: TRBD1; DNA: TGTGCCAGTACCCCGGACAGGGCTTCAGGGGCCAACGTCCTGACTTTC; CDR3: CASTPDRASGANVLTF
size: -; J: TRBJ2-7; V: TRBV7-2; D: TRBD2; DNA: TGTGCCAGCAGCTTAGTATGGACTAGCGGGGCCTCCTACGAGCAGTACTTC; CDR3: CASSLVWTSGASYEQYF